This record covers a single T cell receptor (beta chain). The protocol was immunoSEQ multiplex PCR, while the TCRdb copy is restricted to in-frame clones and leaves out a portion. This sample yields over 60,000 clones, of which roughly 90% are seen a single time; almost 0.3% belongs to the top ten. This sample was included in a study of T cell changes during pregnancy in multiple sclerosis. This clonotype originated in a female donor in good health, enrolled as a control in a pregnancy study. Sequenced here: CD4+ T cells from peripheral blood mononuclear cells, sampled in the third trimester of pregnancy.

The CDR3 sequence is CASRQGAGNTIYF. In nucleotides, the CDR3 is TGTGCCAGTCGGCAGGGTGCTGGAAACACCATATATTTT. The chain combines TRBV19 with TRBJ1-3; possibly TRBD1 for D (5 bases). This CDR3 comprises 13 residues. V was trimmed by 8 bases and J by 2 bases, leaving 10 bases between them. From germline, CDR1 is LNHDA and CDR2 SQIVND (reference sequence).